This T cell receptor beta chain was identified in a study of shared clonotypes between healthy human individuals. General study points: Among donors, sharing of clonotypes was expected to be affected by sequencing depth. Sampling covered blood only; tissue repertoires likely differ. Rarefaction revealed incomplete sorted-subset sequencing despite large depth.

CD45RO-negative, CCR7-positively selected cells formed the naive CD8 fraction, excluding terminally differentiated effector memory CD45RA+ cells. The V gene lost 8 bases and the J gene lost 3 bases, with 10 bases spanning the gap. The germline V gene has CDR1 SNHLY and CDR2 FYNNEI. This CDR3 contains 12 residues. Every immunoSEQ plate was one replicate of a subset's evenly spread DNA. This table comes from immunoSEQ multiplex PCR, and its TCRdb copy is limited to in-frame clones, with some not included. This sample has about 2.1 million clones; around 93% occur once, and the top ten carry over 1.5%. Of note for this clone: Its matching antigen is unknown.

The rearrangement uses TRBV2 and TRBJ2-5; the D gene is possibly TRBD1 (6 bases). Sequenced: naive CD8+ T cells from PBMCs. The receptor was isolated from a man between 18 and 29 years old in good health. Some clones in this sample may be carry-over from other donors' samples. CDR3 coding DNA: TGTGCCAGCTTTAACAGGGAAGAGACCCAGTACTTC. Translated: CASFNREETQYF.